Listed below are T cell receptor beta chains from one sample, sequenced in a study of identifying expanded T cells in peripheral blood. Produced via immunoSEQ multiplex PCR; TCRdb's table is partial and in-frame only. This repertoire shows tens of thousands of clones, about four fifths found once; its top ten account for 15% to 20%. Material: blood. Source of these receptors: a person aged 18 to 75 in good health. Both conserved end residues are trimmed from each CDR3.

TRBJ2-3 | TRBV4-2 | ASSQDPSGSNRVTDTQY
TRBJ2-2 | TRBV7-8 | ASSLAGLDFANTGELF
TRBJ2-4 | TRBV7-9 | ASSNGALAKNIQY
TRBJ1-3 | TRBV5-5 | ASSSPRQGWGNTIY
TRBJ1-3 | TRBV6-6 | ASSYSDGNTIY
TRBJ1-1 | TRBV6-1 | ASSGEDRAEAF
TRBJ1-4 | TRBV6-5 | ASSEGHPC
TRBJ2-7 | TRBV4-3 | ASSQVPGQGAYEQY
TRBJ1-1 | TRBV9 | ASSGEGAGNTEAF
TRBJ2-7 | TRBV18 | ASSPGGDTNYEQY